The 3 T cell receptor beta chains below all came from one sample that was sequenced in a study of beta chain features in type 1 diabetes. What was sequenced were expressed TCRB transcripts, since all of the isolated RNA had been reverse transcribed. Only in-frame clones appear in the TCRdb table, and some are missing; sequencing was by immunoSEQ multiplex PCR. The sample has around 350,000 clones, 10% to 15% seen once. Sequencing was carried out using naive CD4+ T cells from blood. These TCRs come from a man younger than 35 in good health.

J is TRBJ2-7 and V is TRBV19; 8 nucleotides agree with TRBD1. Germline V gives CDR1 LNHDA, CDR2 SQIVND (reference sequence). The CDR3 length is 15 residues. Trimming cost V 5 bases and J 3 bases; bases outside gene matches: 9. CDR3 coding DNA: TGTGCCAGTAGTCCCAGGACAGGGAACTACTACGAGCAGTACTTC. Amino acid sequence: CASSPRTGNYYEQYF. The full variable domain, with the rest looked up from reference TRBV19 and TRBJ2-7, is DGGITQSPKYLFRKEGQNVTLSCEQNLNHDAMYWYRQDPGQGLRLIYYSQIVNDFQKGDIAEGYSVSREKKESFPLTVTSAQKNPTAFYLCASSPRTGNYYEQYFGPGTRLTVT.

This clone was picked up a small number of times. This chain connects TRBV7-6 to TRBJ2-7; no firm D call. The CDR3 extends over 13 amino acids. Germline loops: CDR1 SGHVS, CDR2 FNYEAQ. Trimming cost V 5 bases and J 5 bases, with 13 bases left between them. This CDR3 is CASSRTKFHEQYF. The CDR3 nucleotides read TGTGCCAGCAGCCGAACAAAATTTCACGAGCAGTACTTC.

The V and J genes are TRBV7-9 and TRBJ1-2, with 9 bases that match TRBD1. With V trimmed by 5 bases and J by 7 bases, 8 bases remained unmatched. This CDR3 contains 14 residues. Germline CDR1 is SEHNR and CDR2 is FQNEAQ (reference sequence). The CDR3 protein is CASSRGQGHAGYTF. In DNA form, the CDR3 reads TGTGCCAGCAGCCGCGGACAGGGGCATGCTGGCTACACCTTC. Looking up the rest from reference TRBV7-9 and TRBJ1-2 gives the full variable domain: DTGVSQNPRHKITKRGQNVTFRCDPISEHNRLYWYRQTLGQGPEFLTYFQNEAQLEKSRLLSDRFSAERPKGSFSTLEIQRTEQGDSAMYLCASSRGQGHAGYTFGSGTRLTVV.